This T cell receptor beta chain was profiled in a study of cytomegalovirus exposure and HLA in healthy donors. The table came from immunoSEQ multiplex PCR; TCRdb's copy has only in-frame clones and leaves some out. Of around 120,000 clones listed, roughly 89% are singletons. The donors were part of the validation cohort, which consisted of about 120 subjects and was separate from the first cohort of 666 subjects. The V and J ends lost 6 bases and 4 bases, in that order; junction bases with no gene match: 6. This CDR3 has 15 amino acids. Germline loops: CDR1 KGHSH, CDR2 LQKENI. Study-level results: Diagnosis of cytomegalovirus status made by the classifier reportedly showed high specificity and sensitivity.

As concerns this clone: Antigen: not known.

The TCR sequence derives from a woman aged 18 to 35 in good health and CMV-seronegative. Sequencing was carried out using PBMCs. The rearrangement links TRBV18 to TRBJ1-5; TRBD1 agrees at 10 bases. In DNA, the CDR3 is TGTGCCAGCTCCCCCCAGGGACAGGGGAATCAGCCCCAGCATTTT. It encodes CASSPQGQGNQPQHF.